This is a list of T cell receptor beta chains from one sample in a study of cytomegalovirus exposure and HLA in healthy donors. Repertoires were generated with immunoSEQ multiplex PCR, while TCRdb's copy carries only in-frame clones and drops some. The sample contains some 91,000 clones, 70% to 80% of which appear only once. Sequenced input: PBMCs. The receptor source for this set is a middle-aged man in good health and CMV-seronegative. The CDR3 runs from the conserved cysteine through the conserved F or W. The order of the fields is J gene, D gene, V gene, clone size, CDR3 protein, CDR3 DNA. D genes are given only for firm matches. Rows may omit the clone size; those that give it use once, few, many or a size class.

TRBJ2-7 | TRBD2 | TRBV7-8 | . | CASKWGGEFEQYF | TGTGCCAGCAAGTGGGGGGGGGAATTCGAGCAGTACTTC
TRBJ2-3 | TRBD2 | TRBV5-1 | once | CASSPGLREGHLPTDTQYF | TGCGCCAGCAGCCCTGGGTTAAGGGAGGGGCACCTACCCACAGATACGCAGTATTTT
TRBJ2-2 | TRBD1 | TRBV6-1 | few | CASQWDRGTGELFF | TGTGCCAGCCAATGGGACAGGGGCACCGGGGAGCTGTTTTTT
TRBJ1-6 | . | TRBV5-1 | . | CASNPGSPDSPLHF | TGCGCCAGCAACCCGGGATCCCCGGATTCACCCCTCCACTTT
TRBJ2-3 | TRBD2 | TRBV5-4 | . | CASSLGTSGIGVTDTQYF | TGTGCCAGCAGCCTTGGGACTAGCGGGATTGGGGTAACAGATACGCAGTATTTT
TRBJ2-7 | TRBD1 | TRBV7-8 | . | CASSLPGTGGYEQYF | TGTGCCAGCAGCTTGCCGGGGACAGGGGGTTACGAGCAGTACTTC
TRBJ1-2 | TRBD1 | TRBV9 | . | CASSVARTGDSIGYGYTF | TGTGCCAGCAGCGTAGCCCGGACAGGGGATAGTATCGGCTATGGCTACACCTTC
TRBJ2-2 | . | TRBV6-1 | . | CASIMGQNTGELFF | TGTGCCAGCATCATGGGACAGAACACCGGGGAGCTGTTTTTT
TRBJ2-3 | TRBD2 | TRBV13 | once | CASSQAGGPTDTQYF | TGTGCCAGCAGCCAAGCGGGAGGGCCTACAGATACGCAGTATTTT
TRBJ2-7 | . | TRBV2 | . | CASSDFGGGGEQYF | TGTGCCAGCTCTGATTTCGGGGGTGGCGGCGAGCAGTACTTC
TRBJ2-2 | TRBD2 | TRBV5-1 | . | CASSLALAVTGELFF | TGCGCCAGCAGCTTGGCTCTAGCGGTTACCGGGGAGCTGTTTTTT
TRBJ2-1 | . | TRBV28 | . | CASNGLEGYNEQFF | TGTGCCAGCAATGGCTTGGAGGGCTACAATGAGCAGTTCTTC
TRBJ1-4 | . | TRBV14 | few | CASSQRGLQEKLFF | TGTGCCAGCAGCCAAAGGGGACTACAAGAAAAACTGTTTTTT
TRBJ1-3 | . | TRBV7-9 | . | CASSLENRAGNTIYF | TGTGCCAGCAGCTTAGAGAACAGGGCTGGAAACACCATATATTTT
TRBJ1-2 | . | TRBV29-1 | once | CSVAGSYGYTF | TGCAGCGTTGCAGGGTCCTATGGCTACACCTTC
TRBJ1-6 | . | TRBV30 | . | CAWAGADRTNSPLHF | TGTGCCTGGGCTGGAGCGGACAGAACTAATTCACCCCTCCACTTT
TRBJ2-1 | TRBD2 | TRBV19 | once | CASSTYTSGRQDEQFF | TGTGCCAGTAGTACGTATACTAGCGGCAGGCAGGATGAGCAGTTCTTC
TRBJ1-1 | TRBD1 | TRBV14 | . | CASSQVQGRTEAFF | TGTGCCAGCAGCCAAGTACAGGGGCGCACTGAAGCTTTCTTT
TRBJ2-2 | TRBD2 | TRBV7-9 | . | CASSGLAGEGTGELFF | TGTGCCAGCAGCGGCCTAGCGGGAGAGGGCACCGGGGAGCTGTTTTTT
TRBJ2-5 | . | TRBV7-9 | . | CASSPGYTAAQYF | TGTGCCAGCAGCCCCGGCTACACCGCGGCCCAGTACTTC
TRBJ2-1 | . | TRBV14 | . | CASSALTEQFF | TGTGCCAGCAGCGCACTAACTGAGCAGTTCTTC
TRBJ2-7 | TRBD2 | TRBV15 | . | CATSRPPPGLAQQYF | TGTGCCACCAGCAGACCTCCTCCGGGACTAGCGCAGCAGTACTTC
TRBJ2-7 | TRBD2 | TRBV5-1 | . | CASSFPGTSGGAYEQYF | TGCGCCAGCAGCTTTCCCGGGACTAGCGGGGGAGCCTACGAGCAGTACTTC
TRBJ1-6 | . | TRBV27 | . | CASTPRGGSYNSPLHF | TGTGCCAGCACTCCCCGAGGGGGTTCCTATAATTCACCCCTCCACTTT